A single count supports the clone carrying this T cell receptor (beta chain). Its antigen remains unidentified. This table comes from immunoSEQ multiplex PCR, and its TCRdb copy is limited to in-frame clones, with some not included. Among about 130,000 clones listed, 95% to 96% were seen once. This sample is drawn from a study of cytomegalovirus exposure and HLA in healthy donors. Findings and limits, study-wide: According to a subsequent analysis, TCR clusters identified in the first cohort showed a tendency to co-occur across the approximately 120 validation repertoires. Specificity of three CMV-associated chains for CMV antigens was verified in vitro. Generally TCR sequences proved uncommon, though certain public TCRs appeared in numerous donors.

The CDR3 sequence is 13 residues long. Trimming cost V 4 bases and J 0 bases, with 4 bases left between them. CDR1 and CDR2 from the germline V gene are SSHAT and FNYEAQ (reference sequence). The sequenced material came from PBMCs. This chain joins TRBV7-7 and TRBJ2-1; unclear D gene. The source of this sequence is a man younger than 35 in good health and CMV-seronegative. CDR3 bases: TGTGCCAGCAGCTCGAGCTCCTACAATGAGCAGTTCTTC. It yields the protein CASSSSSYNEQFF.